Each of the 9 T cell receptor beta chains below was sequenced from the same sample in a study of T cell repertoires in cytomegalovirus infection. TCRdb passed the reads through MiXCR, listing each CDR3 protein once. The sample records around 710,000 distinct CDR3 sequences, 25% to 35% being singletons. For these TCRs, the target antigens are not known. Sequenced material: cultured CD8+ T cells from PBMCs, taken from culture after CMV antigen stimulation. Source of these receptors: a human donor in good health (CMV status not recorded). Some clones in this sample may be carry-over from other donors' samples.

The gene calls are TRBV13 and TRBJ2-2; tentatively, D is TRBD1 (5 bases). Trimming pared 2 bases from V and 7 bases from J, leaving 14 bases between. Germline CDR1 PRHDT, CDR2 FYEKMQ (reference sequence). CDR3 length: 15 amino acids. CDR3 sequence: CASSLSPGQGGELFF. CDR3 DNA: TGTGCCAGCAGCTTAAGCCCAGGCCAGGGCGGGGAGCTGTTTTTT.

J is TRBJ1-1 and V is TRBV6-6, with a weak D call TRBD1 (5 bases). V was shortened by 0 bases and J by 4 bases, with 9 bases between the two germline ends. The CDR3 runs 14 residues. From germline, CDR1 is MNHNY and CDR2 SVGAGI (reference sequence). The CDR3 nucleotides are TGTGCCAGCAGTTACTCGAGGGGAGCCACTGAAGCTTTCTTT. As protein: CASSYSRGATEAFF.

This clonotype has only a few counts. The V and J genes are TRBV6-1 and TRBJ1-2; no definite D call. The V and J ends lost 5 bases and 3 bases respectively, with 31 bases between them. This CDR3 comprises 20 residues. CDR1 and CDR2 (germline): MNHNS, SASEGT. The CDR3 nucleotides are TGTGCCAGCAGTTATCACCTAGTTGATTTTTCTGGGGAGGCGGACTATGGCTACACCTTC. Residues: CASSYHLVDFSGEADYGYTF.

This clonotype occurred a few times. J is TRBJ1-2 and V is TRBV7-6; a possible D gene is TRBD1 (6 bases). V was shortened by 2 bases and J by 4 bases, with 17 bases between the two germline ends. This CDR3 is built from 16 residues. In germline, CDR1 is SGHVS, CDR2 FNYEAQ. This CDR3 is CASSLRREGGLYGYTF. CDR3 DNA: TGTGCCAGCAGCTTAAGGAGGGAGGGGGGCCTCTATGGCTACACCTTC.

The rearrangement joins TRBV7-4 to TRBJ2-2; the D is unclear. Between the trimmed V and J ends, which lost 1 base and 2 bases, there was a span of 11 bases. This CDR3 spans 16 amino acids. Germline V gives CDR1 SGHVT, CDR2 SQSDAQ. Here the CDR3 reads CASSLGPRPNTGELFF. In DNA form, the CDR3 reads TGTGCCAGCAGCTTAGGACCTAGACCAAACACCGGGGAGCTGTTTTTT.

In DNA, the CDR3 is TGTGCCAGCAGAGAACAGGGGAGGGCCTACGAGCAGTACTTC. Its translation is CASREQGRAYEQYF. The chain employs TRBV6-4 and TRBJ2-7; D possibly matches TRBD1 or TRBD2 (7 bases each). The V and J ends lost 6 bases and 2 bases respectively, with 14 bases between them. The CDR3 sequence is 14 residues long. CDR1 and CDR2 from the germline V gene are MRHNA and SNTAGT.

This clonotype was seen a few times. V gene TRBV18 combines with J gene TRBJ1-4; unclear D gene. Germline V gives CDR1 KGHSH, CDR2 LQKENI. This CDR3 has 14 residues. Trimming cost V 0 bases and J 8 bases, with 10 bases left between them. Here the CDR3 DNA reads TGTGCCAGCTCACCACCGGAACAGAAAGAAAAACTGTTTTTT. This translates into CASSPPEQKEKLFF.

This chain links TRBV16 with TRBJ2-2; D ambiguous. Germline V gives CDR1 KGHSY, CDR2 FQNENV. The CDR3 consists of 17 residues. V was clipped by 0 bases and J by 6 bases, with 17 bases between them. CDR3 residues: CASSQSTSLLIPGELFF. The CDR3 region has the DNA TGTGCCAGCAGCCAATCCACATCCCTCCTTATCCCCGGGGAGCTGTTTTTT.

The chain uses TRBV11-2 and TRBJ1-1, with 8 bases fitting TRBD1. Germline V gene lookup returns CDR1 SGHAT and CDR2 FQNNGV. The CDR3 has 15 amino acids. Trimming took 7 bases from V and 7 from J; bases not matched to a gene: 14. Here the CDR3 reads CASTPYRTGSGEAFF. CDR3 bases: TGTGCCAGCACCCCTTATCGGACAGGGTCGGGTGAAGCTTTCTTT.